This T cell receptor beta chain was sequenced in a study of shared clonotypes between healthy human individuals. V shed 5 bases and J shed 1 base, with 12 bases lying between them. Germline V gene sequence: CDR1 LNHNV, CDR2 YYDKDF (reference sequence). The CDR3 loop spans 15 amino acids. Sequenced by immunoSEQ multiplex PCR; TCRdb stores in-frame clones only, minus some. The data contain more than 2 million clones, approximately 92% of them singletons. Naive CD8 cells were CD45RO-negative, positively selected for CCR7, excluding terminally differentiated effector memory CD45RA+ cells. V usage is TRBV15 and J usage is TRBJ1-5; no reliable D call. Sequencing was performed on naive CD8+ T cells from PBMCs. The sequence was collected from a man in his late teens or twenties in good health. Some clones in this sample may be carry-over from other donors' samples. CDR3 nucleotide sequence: TGTGCCACCAGCCCATTTGGTATGAGCAATCAGCCCCAGCATTTT. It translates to CATSPFGMSNQPQHF.